This T cell receptor beta chain originates from a study of cytomegalovirus exposure and HLA in healthy donors. The PCR ran on 60 Vbeta and 13 Jbeta primers. Profiled with immunoSEQ multiplex PCR; TCRdb holds only in-frame clones, not every one. In the table there are 150,000 to 200,000 clones, around 80% of which are singletons. With V trimmed by 6 bases and J by 2 bases, 5 bases remained unmatched. The CDR3 has 14 residues. The germline gives CDR1 MDHEN, CDR2 SYDVKM. The chain links TRBV28 to TRBJ1-2; TRBD1 aligns across 8 bases. The TCR originated in a man younger than 45 in good health and CMV-seronegative. The sequenced material came from PBMCs. As DNA, the CDR3 is TGTGCCAGCAGACGCCACAGGGGGAACTATGGCTACACCTTC. Amino acid sequence: CASRRHRGNYGYTF.